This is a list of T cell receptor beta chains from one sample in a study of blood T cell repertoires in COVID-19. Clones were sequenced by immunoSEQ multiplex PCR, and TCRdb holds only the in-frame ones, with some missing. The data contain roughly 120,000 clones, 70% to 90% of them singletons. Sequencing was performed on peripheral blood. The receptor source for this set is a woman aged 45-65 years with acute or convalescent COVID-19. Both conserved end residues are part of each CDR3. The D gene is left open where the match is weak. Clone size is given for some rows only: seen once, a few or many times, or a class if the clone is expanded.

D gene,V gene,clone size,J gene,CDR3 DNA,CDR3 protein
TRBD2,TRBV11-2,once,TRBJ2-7,TGTGCCAGCAGCTTTACTAGCGGCGGCTACGAGCAGTACTTC,CASSFTSGGYEQYF
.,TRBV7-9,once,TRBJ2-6,TGTGCCAGCAGCTTAGTGTCGGGACTGCTATCTGGGGCCAACGTCCTGACTTTC,CASSLVSGLLSGANVLTF
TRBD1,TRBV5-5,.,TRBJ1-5,TGTGCCAGCAGCGCCTCAACAGGGGATCGCAATCAGCCCCAGCATTTT,CASSASTGDRNQPQHF
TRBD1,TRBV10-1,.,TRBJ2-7,TGCGCCAGCAGCGAAGACGGGACAGGGAACGAGCAGTACTTC,CASSEDGTGNEQYF
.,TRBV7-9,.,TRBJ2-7,TGTGCCAGCAGCCTCGGTTCCGGCTACGAGCAGTACTTC,CASSLGSGYEQYF
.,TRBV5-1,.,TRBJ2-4,TGCGCCAGCAGTGGAGTGGTGAGCTTC,CASSGVVSF
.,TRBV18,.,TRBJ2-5,TGTGCCAGCTCACCAGTTCCTACTCAAGAGACCCAGTACTTC,CASSPVPTQETQYF
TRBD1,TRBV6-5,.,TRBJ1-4,TGTGCCAGCAGTATACGACAGGGGGATCAACTGTTTTTT,CASSIRQGDQLFF
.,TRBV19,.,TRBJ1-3,TGTGCCAGTAGCCTAAAGTCGCGCCCTGGAAACACCATATATTTT,CASSLKSRPGNTIYF
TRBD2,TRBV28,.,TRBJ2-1,TGTGCCAGCAGTTTAGGGCTCGGACTAGCGGTGAATGAGCAGTTCTTC,CASSLGLGLAVNEQFF
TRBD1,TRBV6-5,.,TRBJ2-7,TGTGCCAGCAGTGACTCTGGACAGGGGGCGAGGGAGCAGTACTTC,CASSDSGQGAREQYF
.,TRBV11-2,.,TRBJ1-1,TGTGCCAGCAGCTTATGGGGGGCTGAAGCTTTCTTT,CASSLWGAEAFF
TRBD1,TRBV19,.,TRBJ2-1,TGTGCCAGTAGGGGGACAGGGGGCGTGTACAATGAGCAGTTCTTC,CASRGTGGVYNEQFF
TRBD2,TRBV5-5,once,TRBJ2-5,TGTGCCAGCAGCTCAGGGGGTTTAGCGGGAGCCCAAGAGACCCAGTACTTC,CASSSGGLAGAQETQYF
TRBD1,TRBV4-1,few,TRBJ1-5,TGCGCCAGCAGCCAAGAAGCAGGGGGCGGGAATCAGCCCCAGCATTTT,CASSQEAGGGNQPQHF
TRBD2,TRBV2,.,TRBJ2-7,TGTGCCAGCAGAGTTACTTCGGGACTAGCGGGAGCATACGAGCAGTACTTC,CASRVTSGLAGAYEQYF
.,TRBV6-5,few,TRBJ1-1,TGTGCCAGCAGTCCCCGACAGATCATGAACACTGAAGCTTTCTTT,CASSPRQIMNTEAFF
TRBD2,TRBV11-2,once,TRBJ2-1,TGTGCCAGCAGCTTAGGTTCTATCGCTAGCGGGAGCAATGAGCAGTTCTTC,CASSLGSIASGSNEQFF
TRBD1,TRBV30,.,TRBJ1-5,TGTGCCTGGAGTGGGGACAGAGATCAGCCCCAGCATTTT,CAWSGDRDQPQHF
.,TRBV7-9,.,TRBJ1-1,TGTGCCAGCAGCAGATCAGGGAACACTGAAGCTTTCTTT,CASSRSGNTEAFF
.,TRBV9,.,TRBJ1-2,TGTGCCAGCAGCGCTCGGGGGGACTACACCTTC,CASSARGDYTF
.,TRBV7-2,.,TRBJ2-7,TGTGCCAGCAGCTTAAAAGCCGACTCCTACGAGCAGTACTTC,CASSLKADSYEQYF
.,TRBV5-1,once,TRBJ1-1,TGCGCCAGCAGCTTGTCAGGCCTCCGCACTGAAGCTTTCTTT,CASSLSGLRTEAFF
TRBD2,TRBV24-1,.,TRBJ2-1,TGTGCCACCAGTGACCCCCGGACTAGCGGATCGAGCTCCTACAATGAGCAGTTCTTC,CATSDPRTSGSSSYNEQFF
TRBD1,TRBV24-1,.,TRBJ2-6,TGTGCCACCAGTGCGACAGGGTTCTCTGGGGCCAACGTCCTGACTTTC,CATSATGFSGANVLTF
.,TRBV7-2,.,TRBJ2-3,TGTGCCAGCAGCTCGGGAGGGGGCTGGGATACGCAGTATTTT,CASSSGGGWDTQYF
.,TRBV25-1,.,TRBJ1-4,TGTGCCAGCAGTGAATATCTAGGGGCAACTAATGAAAAACTGTTTTTT,CASSEYLGATNEKLFF
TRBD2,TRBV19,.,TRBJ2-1,TGTGCCAGTAGTTCTAGCGGGAGGGTGAGGTCAAATGAGCAGTTCTTC,CASSSSGRVRSNEQFF
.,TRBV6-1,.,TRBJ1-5,TGTGCCAGCAGTGAATTGGGGGCAGGCAATCAGCCCCAGCATTTT,CASSELGAGNQPQHF
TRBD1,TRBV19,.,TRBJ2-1,TGTGCCAGTAGGGGACGACAGGGATCCTTTAGCGATGAGCAGTTCTTC,CASRGRQGSFSDEQFF
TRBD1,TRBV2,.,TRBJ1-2,TGTGCCAGCAGTAGGGACAGGAGTTCTCCTAACTATGGCTACACCTTC,CASSRDRSSPNYGYTF
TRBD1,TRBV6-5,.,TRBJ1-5,TGTGCCAGCACTCGGGACAGGGGCGGCAATCAGCCCCAGCATTTT,CASTRDRGGNQPQHF
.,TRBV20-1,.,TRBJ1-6,TGCAGTGCTAGCGGACTTTCCCTCCACTTT,CSASGLSLHF
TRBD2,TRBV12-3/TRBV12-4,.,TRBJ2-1,TGTGCCAGCAGTTCTAGCGGGGACAATGAGCAGTTCTTC,CASSSSGDNEQFF
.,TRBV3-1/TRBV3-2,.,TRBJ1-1,TGTGCCAGCAGCCAAGATGGGGGGTGGACTGAAGCTTTCTTT,CASSQDGGWTEAFF
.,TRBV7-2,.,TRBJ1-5,TGTGCCAGCAGCTTAAGAGTTGATCAGCCCCAGCATTTT,CASSLRVDQPQHF
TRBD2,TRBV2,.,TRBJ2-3,TGTGCCAGCAAAAGGACTAGCGGGATTCGCACAGATACGCAGTATTTT,CASKRTSGIRTDTQYF
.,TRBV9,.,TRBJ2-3,TGTGCCAGCAGAGGACAGACCTTTAGCACAGATACGCAGTATTTT,CASRGQTFSTDTQYF
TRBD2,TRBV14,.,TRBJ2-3,TGTGCCAGCAGCCAGACGGCGGGAGGGAGCACAGATACGCAGTATTTT,CASSQTAGGSTDTQYF
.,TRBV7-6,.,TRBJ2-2,TGTGCCAGCAGCCAAGGCCGGGACATCCCGAACACCGGGGAGCTGTTTTTT,CASSQGRDIPNTGELFF
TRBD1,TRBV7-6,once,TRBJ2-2,TGTGCCAGCAGCTTGGCCCCCCAGGGGGCGAACACCGGGGAGCTGTTTTTT,CASSLAPQGANTGELFF
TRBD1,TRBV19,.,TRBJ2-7,TGTGCCAGTAGTTCCAATGGCCCCCGGACAGGGGTAAGGGACGAGCAGTACTTC,CASSSNGPRTGVRDEQYF
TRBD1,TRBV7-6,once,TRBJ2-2,TGTGCCAGCAGCTTAGGGGGACAGGGTGAAACCGGGGAGCTGTTTTTT,CASSLGGQGETGELFF
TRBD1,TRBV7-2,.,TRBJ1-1,TGTGCCAGCAGCGTAGGGACAGGACTTGAAGCTTTCTTT,CASSVGTGLEAFF
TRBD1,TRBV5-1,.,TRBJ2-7,TGCGCCAGCAGCTGGGGGACAGGGGACTACGAGCAGTACTTC,CASSWGTGDYEQYF
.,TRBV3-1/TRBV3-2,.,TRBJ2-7,TGTGCCAGCAGCCTCCTAGAGTCGGACGAGCAGTACTTC,CASSLLESDEQYF
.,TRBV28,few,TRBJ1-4,TGTGCCAGCAGTTCATCTGAAAAACTGTTTTTT,CASSSSEKLFF
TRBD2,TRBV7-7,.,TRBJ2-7,TGTGCCAGCAGCCCCGGGAGCGGGAGGGGCCACGAGCAGTACTTC,CASSPGSGRGHEQYF
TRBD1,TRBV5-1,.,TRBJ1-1,TGCGCCAGCGGAAGACAGGGGCTCACTGAAGCTTTCTTT,CASGRQGLTEAFF
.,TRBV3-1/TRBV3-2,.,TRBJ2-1,TGTGCCAGCAGCCGGCTGGCCGGGAGCTACAATGAGCAGTTCTTC,CASSRLAGSYNEQFF
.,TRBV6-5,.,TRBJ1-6,TGTGCCAGCAGTTACGAGGCTCTTAGGAATTCACCCCTCCACTTT,CASSYEALRNSPLHF
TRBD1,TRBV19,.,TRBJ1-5,TGTGCCAGTAGAAAGGGAGCCGGGACAGGGGACAGCAATCAGCCCCAGCATTTT,CASRKGAGTGDSNQPQHF
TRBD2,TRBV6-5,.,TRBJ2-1,TGTGCCAGCAGTTACTCGATCGGGGGGTCCTACAATGAGCAGTTCTTC,CASSYSIGGSYNEQFF
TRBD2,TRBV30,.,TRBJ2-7,TGTGCCGTAGCGGGAGGGCAACTGGAGCAGTACTTC,CAVAGGQLEQYF
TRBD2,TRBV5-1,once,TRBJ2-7,TGCGCCAGCAGCTTGGTAACAGCGGGAGGCTACGAGCAGTACTTC,CASSLVTAGGYEQYF
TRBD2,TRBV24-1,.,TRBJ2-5,TGTGCCACCAGTGATTCCGGGACTAGCGGGAGCTCAGAGACCCAGTACTTC,CATSDSGTSGSSETQYF
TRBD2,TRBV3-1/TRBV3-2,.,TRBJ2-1,TGTGCCAGCAGCCGAGGGACTAGCTCCAACAATGAGCAGTTCTTC,CASSRGTSSNNEQFF